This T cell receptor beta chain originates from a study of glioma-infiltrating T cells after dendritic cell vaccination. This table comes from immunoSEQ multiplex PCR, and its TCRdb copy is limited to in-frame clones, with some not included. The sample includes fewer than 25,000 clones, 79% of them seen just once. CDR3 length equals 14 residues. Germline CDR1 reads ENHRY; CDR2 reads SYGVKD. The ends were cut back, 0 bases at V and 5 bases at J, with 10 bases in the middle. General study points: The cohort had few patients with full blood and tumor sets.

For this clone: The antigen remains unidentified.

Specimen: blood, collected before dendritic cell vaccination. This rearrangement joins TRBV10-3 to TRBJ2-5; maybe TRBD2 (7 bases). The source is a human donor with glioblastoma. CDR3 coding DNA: TGTGCCATCAGTGAGTCGAGGGGGGGCGAGACCCAGTACTTC. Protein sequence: CAISESRGGETQYF.